The 7 T cell receptor beta chains below come from one sample, sequenced in a study of blood T cell repertoires in COVID-19. The data were produced by immunoSEQ multiplex PCR, yet TCRdb's version contains in-frame clones alone and is incomplete. Found here are roughly 90,000 clones, approximately 80% of them singletons; the top ten hold roughly 15%. Sample: peripheral blood. These receptors were taken from a human donor in a cohort sampled during active COVID-19.

The gene calls are TRBV24-1 and TRBJ2-1; 7 bases align to TRBD2. CDR1 and CDR2 from the germline V gene are KGHDR and SFDVKD. Trimming at V came to 6 bases and at J to 3 bases, leaving 1 base not matched to a gene. This CDR3 has 13 residues. CDR3 in DNA: TGTGCCACCAGTAGGGAGGGCTACAATGAGCAGTTCTTC. It encodes CATSREGYNEQFF.

The chain uses TRBV2 and TRBJ1-2; no clear D. With 9 bases removed from V and 2 bases from J, the gap between germline ends came to 13 bases. CDR1 and CDR2 (germline): SNHLY, FYNNEI. The CDR3 length is 13 residues. CDR3 nucleotides: TGTGCCAGGACCTCACCTAGGAACTATGGCTACACCTTC. Protein sequence: CARTSPRNYGYTF.

In this sample, this clone turned up a few times. The V call is TRBV11-2, the J call TRBJ2-5; no clear D gene. CDR1 and CDR2 (germline): SGHAT, FQNNGV. The V end was cut by 1 base, the J end by 4 bases, with 7 bases between. CDR3 length: 13 residues. DNA of the CDR3: TGTGCCAGCAGCTTAGGAGCATTAGAGACCCAGTACTTC. Its protein is CASSLGALETQYF.

A single count supports this clone. The chain has TRBV28 and TRBJ2-7; D is possibly TRBD1 (5 bases). From germline, CDR1 is MDHEN and CDR2 SYDVKM. This CDR3 has 14 residues. V gave up 8 bases and J gave up 6 bases, with 20 bases separating them. The CDR3: CASSSQGRVGEQYF. In DNA form, the CDR3 reads TGTGCCAGCTCCAGTCAGGGCAGGGTTGGCGAGCAGTACTTC. Full variable domain (missing parts from reference TRBV28 and TRBJ2-7): DVKVTQSSRYLVKRTGEKVFLECVQDMDHENMFWYRQDPGLGLRLIYFSYDVKMKEKGDIPEGYSVSREKKERFSLILESASTNQTSMYLCASSSQGRVGEQYFGPGTRLTVT.

The gene calls are TRBV7-6 and TRBJ2-2, with 8 bases matching TRBD2. The CDR3 covers 16 residues. Trimming took 1 base from V and 3 from J; bases not matched to a gene: 4. Per the germline V gene, CDR1 is SGHVS and CDR2 is FNYEAQ. This chain's CDR3 is CASSLGSGGYTGELFF. CDR3 nucleotides: TGTGCCAGCAGCTTAGGAAGCGGGGGTTACACCGGGGAGCTGTTTTTT.

This chain uses TRBV4-2 with TRBJ2-2; TRBD2 matches at 7 bases. The CDR3 contains 18 residues. The V gene end was trimmed by 0 bases and the J gene end by 2 bases; junction bases not matched to a gene: 9. Germline CDR1 is LGHNA and CDR2 is YNFKEQ. This CDR3 is CASSQDPLAGPNTGELFF. The DNA of the CDR3 is TGTGCCAGCAGCCAAGACCCCTTAGCGGGTCCCAACACCGGGGAGCTGTTTTTT.

The J gene is TRBJ2-7, the V gene TRBV7-9; 8 bases map to TRBD2. The CDR3 has 15 amino acids. The V segment lost 5 bases and the J segment 4 bases; nucleotides outside the gene matches: 10. Germline V gene lookup returns CDR1 SEHNR and CDR2 FQNEAQ (reference sequence). CDR3 sequence: CASSGRGGARYEQYF. CDR3 sequence (DNA): TGTGCCAGCAGCGGTCGGGGGGGCGCGAGATACGAGCAGTACTTC.